This is a list of T cell receptor beta chains from one sample in a study of T cell changes during pregnancy in multiple sclerosis. The repertoire was sequenced with immunoSEQ multiplex PCR; TCRdb's copy has only in-frame clones and lacks some. The table includes tens of thousands of clones, 90% to 95% detected once. The sequencing used peripheral blood, collected in the second trimester of pregnancy. Source of these receptors: a female donor with multiple sclerosis, enrolled in a pregnancy study. Both conserved end residues are part of each CDR3. Each record gives: CDR3 protein, CDR3 DNA, D gene, clone size, J gene, V gene. D genes are given only for firm matches. The listing skips clone size in some rows; elsewhere it reads once, few, many or a size class.

cdr3_aa: CATVNRGSSGANVLTF; cdr3_nt: TGTGCCACCGTTAATCGAGGGAGCTCTGGGGCCAACGTCCTGACTTTC; d_call: -; clone_size: -; j_call: TRBJ2-6; v_call: TRBV27
cdr3_aa: CASSSLRLAGVGTDTQYF; cdr3_nt: TGTGCCAGCAGTTCACTACGACTAGCGGGAGTTGGCACAGATACGCAGTATTTT; d_call: TRBD2; clone_size: -; j_call: TRBJ2-3; v_call: TRBV27
cdr3_aa: CASSPVAGGRSDTQYF; cdr3_nt: TGTGCCAGCAGCCCCGTAGCGGGAGGGAGGTCAGATACGCAGTATTTT; d_call: TRBD2; clone_size: -; j_call: TRBJ2-3; v_call: TRBV7-2
cdr3_aa: CASSPPGQPKTQYF; cdr3_nt: TGTGCCAGCTCACCACCGGGACAGCCGAAGACCCAGTACTTC; d_call: TRBD1; clone_size: once; j_call: TRBJ2-5; v_call: TRBV18
cdr3_aa: CASSTEWTGELFF; cdr3_nt: TGTGCCAGCAGCACAGAGTGGACCGGGGAGCTGTTTTTT; d_call: -; clone_size: -; j_call: TRBJ2-2; v_call: TRBV6-1
cdr3_aa: CASSLRGQGTGELFF; cdr3_nt: TGTGCCAGCAGCCTCAGGGGGCAGGGGACCGGGGAGCTGTTTTTT; d_call: TRBD1; clone_size: -; j_call: TRBJ2-2; v_call: TRBV7-3
cdr3_aa: CASSEVDAGAGQPQHF; cdr3_nt: TGTGCCAGCAGTGAAGTGGATGCGGGGGCTGGTCAGCCCCAGCATTTT; d_call: -; clone_size: -; j_call: TRBJ1-5; v_call: TRBV6-1
cdr3_aa: CASSYTIQAGTEAFF; cdr3_nt: TGTGCCAGCAGTTACACTATTCAGGCGGGCACTGAAGCTTTCTTT; d_call: -; clone_size: -; j_call: TRBJ1-1; v_call: TRBV28
cdr3_aa: CASSLVSGMGNTEAFF; cdr3_nt: TGTGCCAGCAGCTTAGTAAGCGGGATGGGGAACACTGAAGCTTTCTTT; d_call: -; clone_size: -; j_call: TRBJ1-1; v_call: TRBV7-8
cdr3_aa: CAWSVSGRPNEQFF; cdr3_nt: TGTGCCTGGAGTGTGAGCGGGAGGCCCAATGAGCAGTTCTTC; d_call: TRBD2; clone_size: -; j_call: TRBJ2-1; v_call: TRBV30
cdr3_aa: CASSQDPSGRPYEQYF; cdr3_nt: TGCGCCAGCAGCCAAGACCCTAGCGGGAGACCCTACGAGCAGTACTTC; d_call: TRBD2; clone_size: -; j_call: TRBJ2-7; v_call: TRBV4-1
cdr3_aa: CASSRSPGGTDTQYF; cdr3_nt: TGTGCCAGCAGCCGAAGTCCGGGGGGGACAGATACGCAGTATTTT; d_call: TRBD2; clone_size: once; j_call: TRBJ2-3; v_call: TRBV27
cdr3_aa: CASSLGGGGTGELFF; cdr3_nt: TGTGCCAGCAGTTTAGGAGGGGGCGGGACCGGGGAGCTGTTTTTT; d_call: -; clone_size: -; j_call: TRBJ2-2; v_call: TRBV28
cdr3_aa: CASSYSSGSSYEQYF; cdr3_nt: TGTGCCAGCAGTTACTCTAGCGGGAGCTCCTACGAGCAGTACTTC; d_call: TRBD2; clone_size: -; j_call: TRBJ2-7; v_call: TRBV6-5
cdr3_aa: CASSPQLPGQAPPRDGYTF; cdr3_nt: TGCGCCAGCAGCCCTCAATTACCGGGACAGGCACCCCCAAGGGATGGCTACACCTTC; d_call: TRBD1; clone_size: -; j_call: TRBJ1-2; v_call: TRBV4-3
cdr3_aa: CASGLRPSTDTQYF; cdr3_nt: TGTGCCAGTGGACTCCGTCCCAGCACAGATACGCAGTATTTT; d_call: -; clone_size: -; j_call: TRBJ2-3; v_call: TRBV27
cdr3_aa: CASGGPRAHSGNTIYF; cdr3_nt: TGTGCCAGCGGGGGCCCCAGAGCCCACTCTGGAAACACCATATATTTT; d_call: -; clone_size: -; j_call: TRBJ1-3; v_call: TRBV28
cdr3_aa: CASMWTGVKYF; cdr3_nt: TGCGCCAGCATGTGGACAGGGGTGAAGTACTTC; d_call: TRBD1; clone_size: once; j_call: TRBJ2-7; v_call: TRBV10-2
cdr3_aa: CASSPLAGRTGELFF; cdr3_nt: TGTGCCAGCAGCCCACTAGCGGGCCGCACCGGGGAGCTGTTTTTT; d_call: TRBD2; clone_size: -; j_call: TRBJ2-2; v_call: TRBV7-3
cdr3_aa: CASSTGQVNEQFF; cdr3_nt: TGTGCCAGCTCAACTGGACAGGTGAATGAGCAGTTCTTC; d_call: TRBD1; clone_size: -; j_call: TRBJ2-1; v_call: TRBV18
cdr3_aa: CASSVGPRSSYEQYF; cdr3_nt: TGTGCCAGCAGCGTAGGGCCCCGGAGCTCCTACGAGCAGTACTTC; d_call: -; clone_size: -; j_call: TRBJ2-7; v_call: TRBV9
cdr3_aa: CASSIARRTEVFF; cdr3_nt: TGTGCCAGCAGCATAGCCCGAAGAACTGAAGTTTTCTTT; d_call: -; clone_size: -; j_call: TRBJ1-1; v_call: TRBV14
cdr3_aa: CASSEGTGYEQYF; cdr3_nt: TGTGCCAGCAGTGAAGGGACAGGGTACGAGCAGTACTTC; d_call: TRBD1; clone_size: -; j_call: TRBJ2-7; v_call: TRBV2
cdr3_aa: CASSGRQGASTEAFF; cdr3_nt: TGTGCCAGCTCAGGACGGCAGGGGGCGAGCACTGAAGCTTTCTTT; d_call: TRBD1; clone_size: -; j_call: TRBJ1-1; v_call: TRBV18
cdr3_aa: CASSYGGGIMAEQFF; cdr3_nt: TGCGCCAGCAGCTATGGTGGCGGGATTATGGCTGAGCAGTTCTTC; d_call: -; clone_size: -; j_call: TRBJ2-1; v_call: TRBV5-1
cdr3_aa: CASFPTGTRATGELFF; cdr3_nt: TGTGCCAGCTTTCCCACCGGGACAAGAGCGACCGGGGAGCTGTTTTTT; d_call: -; clone_size: -; j_call: TRBJ2-2; v_call: TRBV18
cdr3_aa: CASSQSGLYF; cdr3_nt: TGTGCCAGCAGCCAATCCGGTTTGTATTTT; d_call: -; clone_size: once; j_call: TRBJ2-3; v_call: TRBV4-2
cdr3_aa: CAISGSDRSGQQPQHF; cdr3_nt: TGTGCCATCAGTGGATCCGACAGGTCCGGACAGCAGCCCCAGCATTTT; d_call: -; clone_size: -; j_call: TRBJ1-5; v_call: TRBV10-3
cdr3_aa: CASRVGLAWYEQYF; cdr3_nt: TGTGCCAGCAGGGTGGGACTAGCGTGGTACGAGCAGTACTTC; d_call: TRBD2; clone_size: -; j_call: TRBJ2-7; v_call: TRBV6-1
cdr3_aa: CASSSLAGGAGELFF; cdr3_nt: TGCGCCAGCAGCTCACTAGCGGGAGGGGCCGGGGAGCTGTTTTTT; d_call: TRBD2; clone_size: -; j_call: TRBJ2-2; v_call: TRBV5-1
cdr3_aa: CASSSRPGALDYGYTF; cdr3_nt: TGCGCCAGCAGCTCAAGGCCGGGTGCACTTGACTATGGCTACACCTTC; d_call: -; clone_size: -; j_call: TRBJ1-2; v_call: TRBV5-1
cdr3_aa: CASTLGGAGQPQHF; cdr3_nt: TGTGCCAGCACTCTTGGGGGGGCAGGTCAGCCCCAGCATTTT; d_call: -; clone_size: -; j_call: TRBJ1-5; v_call: TRBV2
cdr3_aa: CASSIDLVGGYGYTF; cdr3_nt: TGTGCCAGTAGTATAGATTTGGTCGGAGGCTATGGCTACACCTTC; d_call: -; clone_size: -; j_call: TRBJ1-2; v_call: TRBV19
cdr3_aa: CASSLRQEYTGELFF; cdr3_nt: TGCGCCAGCAGCTTGCGACAGGAATACACCGGGGAGCTGTTTTTT; d_call: -; clone_size: -; j_call: TRBJ2-2; v_call: TRBV5-1
cdr3_aa: CASRRSGSDTQYF; cdr3_nt: TGTGCCAGCCGCCGGAGCGGGAGTGATACGCAGTATTTT; d_call: TRBD2; clone_size: -; j_call: TRBJ2-3; v_call: TRBV7-2
cdr3_aa: CASRSPLRGSPYEQYF; cdr3_nt: TGTGCCAGCAGGTCCCCCTTGCGAGGATCCCCCTACGAGCAGTACTTC; d_call: -; clone_size: -; j_call: TRBJ2-7; v_call: TRBV27
cdr3_aa: CASSGVRGATNEKLFF; cdr3_nt: TGTGCCAGTAGTGGAGTCAGGGGTGCAACTAATGAAAAACTGTTTTTT; d_call: -; clone_size: -; j_call: TRBJ1-4; v_call: TRBV19
cdr3_aa: CASRGGGDYGYTF; cdr3_nt: TGTGCCAGCAGAGGGGGAGGGGACTATGGCTACACCTTC; d_call: -; clone_size: -; j_call: TRBJ1-2; v_call: TRBV28
cdr3_aa: CASIENPRRTEAFF; cdr3_nt: TGTGCCAGCATAGAGAACCCTCGGAGGACTGAAGCTTTCTTT; d_call: -; clone_size: -; j_call: TRBJ1-1; v_call: TRBV6-1
cdr3_aa: CASSQVASGSYEQYF; cdr3_nt: TGCGCCAGCAGCCAAGTAGCTAGCGGTTCCTACGAGCAGTACTTC; d_call: TRBD2; clone_size: -; j_call: TRBJ2-7; v_call: TRBV4-1
cdr3_aa: CASTRSGEETQYF; cdr3_nt: TGTGCCAGCACCCGTTCGGGGGAAGAGACCCAGTACTTC; d_call: -; clone_size: -; j_call: TRBJ2-5; v_call: TRBV7-9
cdr3_aa: CVRSLVGPGLDGTGELFF; cdr3_nt: TGTGTCAGAAGCTTAGTGGGGCCCGGGCTAGATGGCACCGGGGAGCTGTTTTTT; d_call: -; clone_size: -; j_call: TRBJ2-2; v_call: TRBV7-5
cdr3_aa: CASSRQGEGNQPQHF; cdr3_nt: TGTGCCAGTAGTCGACAGGGCGAGGGCAATCAGCCCCAGCATTTT; d_call: TRBD1; clone_size: -; j_call: TRBJ1-5; v_call: TRBV19
cdr3_aa: CASAAGAYGYTF; cdr3_nt: TGTGCCAGCGCTGCGGGCGCCTATGGCTACACCTTC; d_call: -; clone_size: -; j_call: TRBJ1-2; v_call: TRBV2
cdr3_aa: CASSRAGTGGMATNEKLFF; cdr3_nt: TGTGCCAGCAGCAGGGCCGGGACAGGGGGAATGGCAACTAATGAAAAACTGTTTTTT; d_call: TRBD1; clone_size: -; j_call: TRBJ1-4; v_call: TRBV9
cdr3_aa: CASSGTGVGTEAFF; cdr3_nt: TGTGCCAGCAGCGGGACGGGAGTGGGGACTGAAGCTTTCTTT; d_call: -; clone_size: -; j_call: TRBJ1-1; v_call: TRBV2
cdr3_aa: CASSWTSGDNEQFF; cdr3_nt: TGCGCCAGCAGCTGGACTAGCGGGGACAATGAGCAGTTCTTC; d_call: TRBD2; clone_size: once; j_call: TRBJ2-1; v_call: TRBV10-2
cdr3_aa: CASSSNSGANVLTF; cdr3_nt: TGTGCCAGCAGCTCAAACTCTGGGGCCAACGTCCTGACTTTC; d_call: -; clone_size: -; j_call: TRBJ2-6; v_call: TRBV5-6
cdr3_aa: CASSHPTGDEKLFF; cdr3_nt: TGTGCCAGCAGCCACCCGACAGGGGACGAAAAACTGTTTTTT; d_call: TRBD1; clone_size: -; j_call: TRBJ1-4; v_call: TRBV11-2
cdr3_aa: CASIPTGEKLFF; cdr3_nt: TGTGCCAGCATCCCCACAGGGGAAAAACTGTTTTTT; d_call: -; clone_size: -; j_call: TRBJ1-4; v_call: TRBV9
cdr3_aa: CASSQGTGAGQPQHF; cdr3_nt: TGCGCCAGCAGTCAAGGGACAGGGGCGGGTCAGCCCCAGCATTTT; d_call: TRBD1; clone_size: few; j_call: TRBJ1-5; v_call: TRBV4-1
cdr3_aa: CASSLYRDPGRGGYTF; cdr3_nt: TGTGCCAGCAGCCTTTACCGGGACCCGGGGAGGGGTGGCTACACCTTC; d_call: -; clone_size: -; j_call: TRBJ1-2; v_call: TRBV14
cdr3_aa: CASRGTAVVRDTQYF; cdr3_nt: TGCGCCAGCAGGGGGACAGCGGTCGTTAGGGATACGCAGTATTTT; d_call: TRBD1; clone_size: once; j_call: TRBJ2-3; v_call: TRBV5-1